Listed here are 15 T cell receptor beta chains from one sample, sequenced in a study of cytotoxic CD8 clonotypes in ibrutinib-treated CLL (dated by TCRdb to the early 2020s). The label giving this sample's time point can be read as: 12 months on ibrutinib. Libraries were constructed by the immunoSEQ multiplex PCR assay. TCRdb retrieved this table from immuneACCESS and kept in-frame rearrangements only. Not all clones are present; in checked studies, unresolved V genes account for under half, and no reason is known for the remainder. This sample is represented by 110,000 to 150,000 clones; roughly 80% of them were singletons. Approximately 27% of the sample comes from the top ten. The source material was PBMCs, sampled after 12 months of ibrutinib treatment. The receptor source for this set is a human donor with chronic lymphocytic leukemia.

The CDR3 DNA is TGTGCCATCAGTCGCCCCGGGGAGCTGTTTTTT. The encoded protein is CAISRPGELFF. This rearrangement joins TRBV10-3 to TRBJ2-2, with D hard to call. The CDR3 has 11 amino acids. V lost 5 bases and J 6 bases, leaving 4 bases between the germline ends. From germline, CDR1 is ENHRY and CDR2 SYGVKD.

The chain has TRBV9 and TRBJ2-3; the match to TRBD2 covers 8 bases. From germline, CDR1 is SGDLS and CDR2 YYNGEE. This CDR3 comprises 15 residues. V dropped 0 bases and J dropped 6; count of bases not matched to a gene: 6. The CDR3 region is CASSVGPAGVDTQYF. The DNA of the CDR3 is TGTGCCAGCAGCGTAGGTCCAGCGGGAGTGGATACGCAGTATTTT.

Ten or more counts support this clone. This sample also contains other DNA sequences that code for the same CDR3. The V call is TRBV6-5, the J call TRBJ2-7, with D maybe TRBD1 (6 bases). Germline CDR1 MNHEY, CDR2 SVGAGI. The V gene lost 0 bases and the J gene lost 4 bases, with 10 bases spanning the gap. The CDR3 has 14 residues. The CDR3 DNA follows: TGTGCCAGCAGTTACTCGGCAGGGGAGTACGAGCAGTACTTC. This gives the protein CASSYSAGEYEQYF.

J is TRBJ2-1 and V is TRBV7-9, with D possibly matching TRBD1 (5 bases). The CDR3 runs to 14 residues. The germline gives CDR1 SEHNR, CDR2 FQNEAQ (reference sequence). V lost 6 bases and J 8 bases, leaving 17 bases between the germline ends. The CDR3 region is CASSYQGAVYEQFF. For the CDR3, the DNA is TGTGCCAGCAGTTACCAGGGTGCAGTCTATGAGCAGTTCTTC.

V is TRBV5-1 and J is TRBJ2-3; no clear D gene. Germline V gives CDR1 SGHRS, CDR2 YFSETQ. V shed 5 bases and J shed 4 bases, with 5 bases lying between them. This CDR3 spans 11 amino acids. In nucleotides, the CDR3 is TGCGCCAGCAGATCTGCAGATACGCAGTATTTT. Translation: CASRSADTQYF.

The V gene is TRBV5-8, the J gene TRBJ2-7; D uncertain. In germline, CDR1 is SGHTS, CDR2 YDEGEE. The CDR3 spans 20 residues. Trimming removed 4 bases at V and 2 bases at J, with 31 bases between. CDR3 in amino acids: CASSPVVPGIRIYGPYEQYF. The CDR3 DNA reads as TGTGCCAGCAGCCCGGTAGTGCCTGGTATAAGGATCTACGGACCCTACGAGCAGTACTTC.

The table lists this clone with a count of one. The chain combines TRBV28 with TRBJ1-5; D possibly corresponds to TRBD1 (5 bases). Trimming removed 6 bases from V and 7 bases from J, with 10 bases in between. In germline, CDR1 is MDHEN, CDR2 SYDVKM. This CDR3 has 12 amino acids. CDR3 sequence: CASSWAGQPQHF. As DNA, the CDR3 is TGTGCCAGCAGCTGGGCAGGGCAGCCCCAGCATTTT.

V usage is TRBV5-1 and J usage is TRBJ2-5, with D perhaps matching TRBD2 (6 bases). The V end lost 4 bases, the J end lost 5 bases, and 18 bases lay between the germline ends. CDR1 is SGHRS, CDR2 YFSETQ, per germline. The CDR3 is 15 residues long. The chain's CDR3 is CASSLRDFGGETQYF. The CDR3 nucleotides read TGCGCCAGCAGCCTACGGGACTTTGGGGGGGAGACCCAGTACTTC.

The chain is built from TRBV7-6 and TRBJ1-5; D call uncertain. V lost 1 base, J lost 5 bases, and 18 bases lay in between. Germline CDR1 SGHVS, CDR2 FNYEAQ. This CDR3 comprises 17 residues. The CDR3 bases are TGTGCCAGCAGCTTAGGTAGCACCGACCTTAGTCATCAGCCCCAGCATTTT. Residues: CASSLGSTDLSHQPQHF.

The genes are TRBV6-5 and TRBJ2-5; 11 bases are shared with TRBD2. Trimming removed 4 bases from V and 5 bases from J; junction bases left unmatched: 6. The CDR3 loop spans 15 amino acids. The germline V gene encodes CDR1 MNHEY and CDR2 SVGAGI. Written as DNA, the CDR3 is TGTGCCAGCAGTTCGCTAGCGGGAGGAGGGGAGACCCAGTACTTC. Amino acids: CASSSLAGGGETQYF.

The rearrangement uses TRBV28 and TRBJ1-4; D is unresolved. Germline V gives CDR1 MDHEN, CDR2 SYDVKM. Trimming stripped 3 bases from V and 4 bases from J, with 15 bases between. This CDR3 spans 16 amino acids. CDR3 nucleotide sequence: TGTGCCAGCAGTTTTATTTCTGGACGGATTAATGAAAAACTGTTTTTT. Amino acid sequence: CASSFISGRINEKLFF. The full variable domain, with the rest looked up from reference TRBV28 and TRBJ1-4, is DVKVTQSSRYLVKRTGEKVFLECVQDMDHENMFWYRQDPGLGLRLIYFSYDVKMKEKGDIPEGYSVSREKKERFSLILESASTNQTSMYLCASSFISGRINEKLFFGSGTQLSVL.

The chain employs TRBV7-2 and TRBJ1-2; D possibly corresponds to TRBD1 (6 bases). V lost 5 bases, J lost 8 bases, and 15 bases lay in between. CDR3 length equals 13 residues. In germline, CDR1 is SGHTA, CDR2 FQGNSA. The CDR3 DNA sequence: TGTGCCAGCAGCCTCTCCAGGGGACGAGGCTACACCTTC. It encodes CASSLSRGRGYTF.

This chain uses TRBV27 with TRBJ1-1; no clear D. V shed 3 bases and J shed 11 bases, with 16 bases lying between them. This CDR3 has 13 amino acids. The V gene's germline CDR1 is MNHEY and CDR2 SMNVEV (reference sequence). The CDR3 DNA sequence: TGTGCCAGCAGTTTTAGGGTCCTCAGTAGGGCTTTCTTT. As protein: CASSFRVLSRAFF.

The rearrangement uses TRBV19 and TRBJ1-2; the D gene is possibly TRBD1 (6 bases). V was shortened by 7 bases and J by 4 bases, with 16 bases between the two germline ends. The CDR3 runs 14 residues. CDR1 is LNHDA, CDR2 SQIVND, per germline (reference sequence). The CDR3 region is CASIEVGGLYGYTF. CDR3 nucleotides: TGTGCCAGTATCGAAGTTGGGGGGCTCTATGGCTACACCTTC.

As DNA, the CDR3 is TGTGCCAGCAGCGTAGGCCTGGGAATGTATGGCTACACCTTC. Amino acids: CASSVGLGMYGYTF. This chain connects TRBV9 to TRBJ1-2, with unresolved D. V shed 0 bases and J shed 5 bases, with 11 bases lying between them. CDR1 is SGDLS and CDR2 is YYNGEE in the germline V gene. The CDR3 runs 14 residues.